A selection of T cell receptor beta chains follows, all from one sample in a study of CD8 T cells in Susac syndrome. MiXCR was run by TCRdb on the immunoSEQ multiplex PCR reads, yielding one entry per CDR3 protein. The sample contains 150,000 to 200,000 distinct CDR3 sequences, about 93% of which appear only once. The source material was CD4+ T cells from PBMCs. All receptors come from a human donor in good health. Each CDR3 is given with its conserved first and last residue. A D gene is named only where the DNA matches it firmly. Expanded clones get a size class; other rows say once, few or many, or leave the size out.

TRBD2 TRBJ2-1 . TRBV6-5 CASSYYPRTSGGEEQFF TGTGCCAGCAGTTACTATCCACGGACTAGCGGGGGGGAGGAGCAGTTCTTC
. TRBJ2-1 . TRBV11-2 CASSLWTDQLREQFF TGTGCCAGCAGCTTATGGACAGACCAACTACGGGAGCAGTTCTTC
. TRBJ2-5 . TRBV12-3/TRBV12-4 CASSLGRQETQYF TGTGCTAGCAGCTTGGGGCGCCAAGAGACCCAGTACTTC
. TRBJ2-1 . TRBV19 CASRSDIYNEQFF TGTGCCAGTAGGTCGGATATCTACAATGAGCAGTTCTTC
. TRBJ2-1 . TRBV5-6 CASSPGAGAYNEQFF TGTGCCAGCAGCCCCGGTGCAGGGGCCTACAATGAGCAGTTCTTC
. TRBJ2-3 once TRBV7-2 CASSLVLYTQYF TGTGCCAGCAGCTTAGTTCTATATACGCAGTATTTT
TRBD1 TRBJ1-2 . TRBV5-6 CASSSGQGYIGYTF TGTGCCAGCAGCTCGGGACAGGGATACATTGGCTACACCTTC
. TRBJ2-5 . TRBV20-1 CSATPSGSQETQYF TGCAGTGCTACCCCTTCCGGGTCGCAAGAGACCCAGTACTTC
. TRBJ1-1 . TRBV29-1 CSVVKGAEAFF TGCAGCGTTGTAAAGGGCGCTGAAGCTTTCTTT
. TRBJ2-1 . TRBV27 CASRVDLLRSYNEQFF TGTGCCAGCAGAGTGGACCTACTTCGCTCCTACAATGAGCAGTTCTTC
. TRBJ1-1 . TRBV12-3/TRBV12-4 CASSLYKNTEAFF TGTGCCAGCAGTTTATATAAGAACACTGAAGCTTTCTTT
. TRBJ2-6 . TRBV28 CATSSGAGANVLTF TGTGCCACCTCATCGGGGGCCGGGGCCAACGTCCTGACTTTC
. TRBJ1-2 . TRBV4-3 CASSQDGGPYGYTF TGCGCCAGCAGCCAAGATGGGGGCCCCTATGGCTACACCTTC
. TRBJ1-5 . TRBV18 CASSLQQGEQPQHF TGTGCCAGCTCACTCCAGCAGGGAGAACAGCCCCAGCATTTT
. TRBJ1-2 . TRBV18 CASSPPSGRNYGYTF TGTGCCAGCTCACCACCTTCGGGACGGAACTATGGCTACACCTTC
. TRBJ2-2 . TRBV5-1 CASSLAVSGELFF TGCGCCAGCAGCTTGGCCGTGTCCGGGGAGCTGTTTTTT